This T cell receptor (beta chain) was profiled in a study of blood T cell repertoires in COVID-19. Study as a whole: There were acute and convalescent COVID-19 samples, and they came from the United States, Italy and Spain. Sample material is recorded as cDNA or gDNA derived from T cells, B-cell-depleted T cells, or PBMCs.

As originally analysed: Estimation of nucleated cell counts relied on the amplification of reference gene primers. The table came from immunoSEQ multiplex PCR; TCRdb's copy has only in-frame clones and leaves some out. Clone size and V and J calls were adopted from that table, with D and trimming inferred from the DNA. This sample has about 200,000 clones, with about 91% found just once. The receptor was derived from a man aged 25 to 40 with acute or convalescent COVID-19. The sequencing input was peripheral blood.

CDR3 region: CSVRELGNTIYF. The CDR3, as DNA: TGCAGCGTCCGGGAGCTTGGAAACACCATATATTTT. The rearrangement joins TRBV29-1 to TRBJ1-3, with unresolved D. Germline V gene data show CDR1 as SQVTM and CDR2 as ANQGSEA. The CDR3 runs to 12 residues. Between the trimmed V and J ends, which lost 6 bases and 3 bases, there was a span of 9 bases.